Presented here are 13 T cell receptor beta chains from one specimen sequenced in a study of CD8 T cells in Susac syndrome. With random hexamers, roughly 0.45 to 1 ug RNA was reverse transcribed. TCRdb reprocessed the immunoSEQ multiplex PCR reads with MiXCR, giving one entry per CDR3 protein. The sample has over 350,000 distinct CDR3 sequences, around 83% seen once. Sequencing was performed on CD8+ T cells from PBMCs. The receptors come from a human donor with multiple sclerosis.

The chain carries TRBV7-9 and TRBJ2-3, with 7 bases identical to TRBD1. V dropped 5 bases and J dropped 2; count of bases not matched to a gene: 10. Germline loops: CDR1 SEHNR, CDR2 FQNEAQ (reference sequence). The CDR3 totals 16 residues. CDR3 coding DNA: TGTGCCAGCAGCGAGCCCCGGGACAGCTACACAGATACGCAGTATTTT. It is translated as CASSEPRDSYTDTQYF.

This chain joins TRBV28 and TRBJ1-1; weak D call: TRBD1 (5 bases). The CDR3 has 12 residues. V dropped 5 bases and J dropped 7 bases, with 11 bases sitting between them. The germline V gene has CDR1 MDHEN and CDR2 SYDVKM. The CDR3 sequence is CASSRTTGEAFF. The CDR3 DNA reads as TGTGCCAGCAGTCGGACAACAGGTGAAGCTTTCTTT.

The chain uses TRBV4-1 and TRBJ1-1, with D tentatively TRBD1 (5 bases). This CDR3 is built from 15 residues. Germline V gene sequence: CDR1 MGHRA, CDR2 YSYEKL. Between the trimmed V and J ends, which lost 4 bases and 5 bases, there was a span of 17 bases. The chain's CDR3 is CASSPSGAGGTEAFF. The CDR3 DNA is TGCGCCAGCAGCCCCTCTGGGGCAGGCGGGACTGAAGCTTTCTTT.

The DNA of the CDR3 is TGTGCCAGCAGTCCCGGCTCCAGGTCATATAGCAATCAGCCCCAGCATTTT. Residues: CASSPGSRSYSNQPQHF. The gene calls are TRBV28 and TRBJ1-5; D is undetermined. Germline V gene lookup returns CDR1 MDHEN and CDR2 SYDVKM. Trimming took 5 bases from V and 0 from J, leaving 17 bases between them. This CDR3 comprises 17 residues.

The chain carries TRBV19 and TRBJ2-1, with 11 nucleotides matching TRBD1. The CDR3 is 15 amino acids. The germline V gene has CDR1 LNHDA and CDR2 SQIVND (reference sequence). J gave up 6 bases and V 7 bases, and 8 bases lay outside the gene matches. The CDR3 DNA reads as TGTGCCAGTACCGTAGGACAGGGGGCCCTCAATGAGCAGTTCTTC. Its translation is CASTVGQGALNEQFF.

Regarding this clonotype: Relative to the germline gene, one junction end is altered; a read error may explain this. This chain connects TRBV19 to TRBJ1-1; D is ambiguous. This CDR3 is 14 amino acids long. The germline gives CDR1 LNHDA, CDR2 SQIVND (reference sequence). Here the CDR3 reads CDSSISGGGTEAFF. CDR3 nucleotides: TGTGACAGTAGTATTTCTGGAGGTGGCACTGAAGCTTTCTTT.

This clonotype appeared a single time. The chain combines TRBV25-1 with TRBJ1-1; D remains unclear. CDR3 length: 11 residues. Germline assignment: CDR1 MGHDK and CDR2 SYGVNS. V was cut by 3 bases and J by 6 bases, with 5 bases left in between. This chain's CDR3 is CASSDRSEAFF. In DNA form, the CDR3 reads TGTGCCAGCAGTGATAGGTCTGAAGCTTTCTTT.

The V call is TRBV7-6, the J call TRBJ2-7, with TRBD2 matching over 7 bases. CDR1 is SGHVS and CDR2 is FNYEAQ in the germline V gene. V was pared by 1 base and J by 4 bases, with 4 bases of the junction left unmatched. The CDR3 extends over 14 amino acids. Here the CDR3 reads CASSLEWGGYEQYF. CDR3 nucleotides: TGTGCCAGCAGCTTAGAGTGGGGGGGGTACGAGCAGTACTTC.

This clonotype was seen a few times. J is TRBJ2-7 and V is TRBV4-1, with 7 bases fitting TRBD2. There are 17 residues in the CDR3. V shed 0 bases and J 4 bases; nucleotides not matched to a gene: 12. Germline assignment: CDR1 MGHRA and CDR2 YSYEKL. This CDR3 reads CASSQDIPSGATYEQYF. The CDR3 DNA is TGCGCCAGCAGCCAAGATATCCCCAGCGGGGCGACTTACGAGCAGTACTTC.

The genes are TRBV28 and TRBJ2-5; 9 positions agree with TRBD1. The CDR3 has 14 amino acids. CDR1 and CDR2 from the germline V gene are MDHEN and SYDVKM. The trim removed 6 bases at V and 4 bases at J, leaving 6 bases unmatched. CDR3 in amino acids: CASSPDRGAETQYF. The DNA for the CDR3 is TGTGCCAGCAGCCCTGACAGGGGGGCAGAGACCCAGTACTTC.

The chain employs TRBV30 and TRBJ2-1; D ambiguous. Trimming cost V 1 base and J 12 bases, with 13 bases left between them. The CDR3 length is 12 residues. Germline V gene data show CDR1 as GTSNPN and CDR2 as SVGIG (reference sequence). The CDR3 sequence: CAWSAQLRGQFF. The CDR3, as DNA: TGTGCCTGGAGTGCGCAGCTCCGTGGGCAGTTCTTC.

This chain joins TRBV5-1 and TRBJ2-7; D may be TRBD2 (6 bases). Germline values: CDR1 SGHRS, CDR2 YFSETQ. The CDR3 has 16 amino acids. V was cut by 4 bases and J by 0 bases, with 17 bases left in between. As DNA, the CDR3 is TGCGCCAGCAGCCATTTGGGACTCGGGTCCTCCTACGAGCAGTACTTC. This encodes CASSHLGLGSSYEQYF.

CDR3 nucleotides: TGTGCCAGCAGTTGGACCGGGGGGGAGACCCAGTACTTC. Translated: CASSWTGGETQYF. J is TRBJ2-5 and V is TRBV7-9; TRBD2 aligns across 7 bases. Germline trimming cut 6 bases from V and 5 bases from J; bases unmatched to any gene: 6. Per germline, CDR1 SEHNR and CDR2 FQNEAQ (reference sequence). CDR3 length equals 13 residues.